These 17 T cell receptor beta chains originate from one sample sequenced in a study of tumor-infiltrating lymphocytes in primary liver carcinoma. From unsorted bulk tissue weighing roughly 17-31 mg, DNA and RNA were co-extracted. A primer in the constant region served to generate TCR beta cDNA from approximately 460 ng of total RNA. Three rounds of nested multiplex PCR with slightly modified ARM-PCR produced TCR beta libraries. Use of TRBV1-TRBV30 forward primers with a C-beta reverse primer characterized the first two PCR rounds, which lasted nine to eleven cycles each. Each CDR3 protein is one row after TCRdb ran MiXCR on the multiplex PCR reads. The table records some 180,000 distinct CDR3 sequences, about 82% of them present only once. The sample was tumor tissue from primary liver carcinoma. These TCRs come from a man aged 35-49 years with primary liver carcinoma and hepatitis B virus infection.

This chain links TRBV6-2 or TRBV6-3 with TRBJ2-5, with 8 bases fitting TRBD2. J was trimmed by 4 bases and V by 6 bases; bases with no gene match: 10. Germline loops: CDR1 MNHEY, CDR2 SVGEGT. The length of the CDR3 is 15 residues. The CDR3 DNA sequence: TGTGCCAGCAGCCTCCTGCTAGCGGGCAGAGAGACCCAGTACTTC. Translation gives CASSLLLAGRETQYF.

Concerning this clonotype: One junction end disagrees with the germline gene, perhaps due to a read error. V is TRBV29-1 and J is TRBJ2-3, with TRBD2 as a possible D gene (6 bases). Germline V gene lookup returns CDR1 SQVTM and CDR2 ANQGSEA. The length of the CDR3 is 15 residues. CDR3 sequence: CTVEGGTGITDMQYF. DNA for the CDR3: TGCACCGTTGAGGGCGGGACCGGCATCACAGATATGCAGTATTTT.

This clonotype appeared many times. This chain links TRBV4-3 with TRBJ2-3, with 12 bases aligning to TRBD2. V dropped 4 bases and J dropped 6; count of bases not matched to a gene: 14. The CDR3 runs to 18 residues. Germline V gene lookup returns CDR1 LGHNA and CDR2 YSLEER. The CDR3 spells CASSPLPVTSGRQDTQYF. CDR3 DNA: TGCGCCAGCAGCCCCCTCCCCGTTACTAGCGGGAGGCAGGATACGCAGTATTTT.

On this clonotype: A much larger clone differs from this one at a single base, so this may be a read error. The chain recombines TRBV5-1 with TRBJ2-1; D perhaps matches TRBD2 (5 bases). V was trimmed by 1 base and J by 8 bases, leaving 16 bases between them. The germline V gene has CDR1 SGHRS and CDR2 YFSETQ. CDR3 length: 15 amino acids. CDR3 amino acids: CASSLYGETGHEQFF. The CDR3 DNA reads TGCGCCAGCAGCTTGTACGGGGAAACGGGCCATGAGCAGTTCTTC.

The CDR3, as DNA: TGCGCCAGCAGCCCGCTGGGAGAGGGGCAAGAGACCCAGTACTTC. As protein: CASSPLGEGQETQYF. The rearrangement joins TRBV5-1 to TRBJ2-5; D could derive from TRBD1 or TRBD2 (5 bases each). With 4 bases removed from V and 2 bases from J, the gap between germline ends came to 15 bases. Per the germline V gene, CDR1 is SGHRS and CDR2 is YFSETQ. CDR3 size: 15 residues.

As for this clonotype: The CDR3 end shows no conserved phenylalanine or tryptophan, and so a read error is likely. The chain links TRBV6-5 to TRBJ2-1; D is unresolved. Trimming removed 4 bases from V and 4 bases from J, with 8 bases in between. The CDR3 extends over 13 amino acids. Germline CDR1 MNHEY, CDR2 SVGAGI. The chain's CDR3 is CASSSGSYNEQFL. The CDR3 nucleotides read TGTGCCAGCAGTTCCGGCTCTTACAATGAGCAGTTCTTG.

As to this clonotype: Germline is not matched at one junction end, which may reflect a read error. The rearrangement joins TRBV4-3 to TRBJ2-3; D call uncertain. The CDR3 is 16 amino acids. Per the germline V gene, CDR1 is LGHNA and CDR2 is YSLEER. The chain's CDR3 is CPSSQYGPPSTDTQYF. The CDR3, as DNA: TGCCCCAGCAGCCAATATGGTCCACCTAGCACAGATACGCAGTATTTT.

This clonotype was counted a few times. J is TRBJ2-5 and V is TRBV7-9; 9 bases map to TRBD1. The J segment lost 6 bases and the V segment lost 5 bases, leaving 13 bases of the junction unmatched. Germline CDR1 and CDR2: SEHNR and FQNEAQ (reference sequence). The CDR3 covers 16 residues. The CDR3 is CASSPTGGAVFKTQYF. CDR3 coding DNA: TGTGCCAGCAGCCCCACAGGGGGCGCGGTTTTCAAGACCCAGTACTTC.

This clonotype was counted only a few times. Sequence at one end of the junction differs from germline and may be a read error. The genes are TRBV5-4 and TRBJ1-3; D may be TRBD1 (5 bases). The CDR3 contains 14 residues. Germline V CDR1 and CDR2: SGHNT, YYREEE (reference sequence). The CDR3 nucleotides read TGTGCCAGCAGCTTGAGGGGAATCGGAAGCACCATATATTTT. As protein: CASSLRGIGSTIYF.

This clonotype was seen only once. V usage is TRBV4-1 and J usage is TRBJ2-7; unclear D gene. The V end lost 2 bases, the J end lost 5 bases, and 13 bases lay between the germline ends. CDR1 MGHRA and CDR2 YSYEKL come from the germline V gene. The CDR3 consists of 14 residues. The CDR3 loop is CASSQKTPLDEQYF. DNA of the CDR3: TGCGCCAGCAGCCAAAAGACCCCTCTTGACGAGCAGTACTTC.

Judged by abundance, this clonotype is medium-sized. The chain joins TRBV12-3 or TRBV12-4 to TRBJ1-3, with 8 bases fitting TRBD1. The CDR3 extends over 14 amino acids. With V trimmed by 6 bases and J by 4 bases, 5 bases remained unmatched. CDR3 sequence (DNA): TGTGCCAGCAGATCGACAGGGGACGGAAACACCATATATTTT. Its protein is CASRSTGDGNTIYF.

For this clonotype: In this CDR3 the conserved last residue, phenylalanine or tryptophan, is missing, so a read error is likely. This chain links TRBV11-2 with TRBJ2-7; the D gene is possibly TRBD2 (7 bases). The V gene's germline CDR1 is SGHAT and CDR2 FQNNGV. This CDR3 is built from 15 residues. The V end was cut by 2 bases, the J end by 8 bases, with 19 bases between. CDR3 coding DNA: TGTGCCAGCAGCTTAACCCTTGCGGGGGCTAACAAGCAGTACTTG. Residues: CASSLTLAGANKQYL.

Comments on this clonotype: Likely a read error: the CDR3 ends without its conserved phenylalanine or tryptophan. The V gene is TRBV30, the J gene TRBJ2-1; 8 bases are a match to TRBD1. The J call is uncertain, as TRBJ2-5 better fits the DNA end. The CDR3 is 13 residues long. CDR1 and CDR2 (germline): GTSNPN, SVGIG (reference sequence). The CDR3 DNA follows: TGTACCTTAAACACAGGGGGGACAGAGACCCAGTACATC. Translating gives CTLNTGGTETQYI.

Remarks on this clonotype: The CDR3 end shows no conserved phenylalanine or tryptophan, and so a read error is likely. The V call is TRBV6-5, the J call TRBJ2-7; 10 positions match TRBD2. From germline, CDR1 is MNHEY and CDR2 SVGAGI. With 5 bases clipped from V and 4 bases from J, the junction kept 17 bases outside the gene matches. This CDR3 has 18 amino acids. The CDR3, as DNA: TGTGCCAGCAGTGCCCATCTACTAGCCGGGACTAGCGAGTACGAGCAGTACTTA. Translation: CASSAHLLAGTSEYEQYL.

Concerning this clonotype: A read error may produce the germline difference seen at one junction end. The chain has TRBV24-1 and TRBJ1-1; D possibly corresponds to TRBD1 (5 bases). This CDR3 contains 13 residues. CDR1 is KGHDR, CDR2 SFDVKD, per germline. CDR3 nucleotide sequence: TGTACCACCAGCTCCTCGGGGGTCACTGAAGCTTTCTTT. As protein: CTTSSSGVTEAFF.

The chain couples TRBV12-3 or TRBV12-4 to TRBJ1-1; TRBD1 might be the D (5 bases). Trimming removed 6 bases at V and 6 bases at J, with 17 bases between. There are 14 residues in the CDR3. The CDR3 sequence: CASRISALGAEAFF. The CDR3 nucleotides read TGTGCCAGCAGGATCTCCGCTTTAGGGGCTGAAGCTTTCTTT.

The rearrangement links TRBV9 to TRBJ2-2; D is uncertain. Between the trimmed V and J ends, which lost 0 bases and 7 bases, there was a span of 10 bases. Germline V gives CDR1 SGDLS, CDR2 YYNGEE. This CDR3 has 14 amino acids. In DNA form, the CDR3 reads TGTGCCAGCAGCGTAGTTAGGGAAAACGGGGAGCTGTTTTTT. This codes for CASSVVRENGELFF.